Described below is a single TCR beta chain sequence and its context. Its antigen is unknown. No per-base quality is available; no much larger clone lies one base away. TCR libraries were generated with the immunoSEQ multiplex PCR assay, using TCR-beta and/or TCR-alpha/delta assays for each sample. The amplified TCR libraries were sequenced using the Illumina high-throughput platform. The study's own analysis went as follows. Clustering and dimensionality reduction relied on pairwise TCRdist distances among GMM-specific receptors from T cells that were either sorted ex vivo or expanded in vitro. Each clinical repertoire was assigned a mean NN-distance score, defined as the average TCRdist to the nearest 10% of tetramer-positive reference sequences. GEM TCR motif frequency was calculated as the fraction of unique TCRs that matched known GEM sequences in V/J usage and CDR3 length. Linear discriminant analysis with leave-one-out cross-validation, implemented in scikit-learn, was used to classify active tuberculosis. The table was pulled from immuneACCESS by TCRdb, which kept in-frame rearrangements only. Such tables lose some clones; where checked, under half of the loss comes from unresolved V genes, and the rest has no known cause. The DNA was the basis for D and trimming; V, J and clone size are from that table. In all, the sample holds tens of thousands of clones, and around 90% of those were seen once. The biggest ten clones account for about 17% of the sample.

Via the germline V gene, CDR1 is MGHDK and CDR2 SYGVNS. The CDR3 goes from the cysteine to the phenylalanine over 14 residues. Only the CDR3 region is kept as DNA, spanning 42 bases read in frame from base 1. Ends trimmed: V by 4 bases, J by 0 bases; bases unmatched to a gene: 1. At study entry, a tuberculin skin test and the QuantiFERON-TB GOLD In-Tube IGRA were used to screen adolescents for latent tuberculosis infection. Unsorted cryopreserved PBMC were immunosequenced, covering on average around 100,000 T cells per clinical donor. Eleven high schools in the Worcester region of the Western Cape, South Africa, served as enrollment sites for adolescents aged 12 to 18 years. About 10 M. tuberculosis-infected adolescents and some ten uninfected adolescents were selected, with the two groups matched for age and sex. PBMC from adolescents were isolated by density centrifugation from freshly drawn heparinized blood and were then cryopreserved.

The sample is drawn from a study of T cells in tuberculosis (dated by TCRdb to between 2018 and 2020). For the wider study: The study combined CD1B tetramers and high-throughput TCR immunosequencing to characterize T cells specific for the mycobacterial lipid antigen glucose monomycolate (GMM). In a South African clinical cohort, IGRA-negative adolescents, IGRA-positive adolescents with latent tuberculosis and adults with active tuberculosis were compared, with more than 8 people in each group. The paper's findings and limits, for the study overall: Smaller NN-distances were partly driven by shorter CDR3-alpha lengths in active tuberculosis patients, and statistical significance was not reached for the TCR-beta difference. Compared with IGRA-negative controls, TCR-alpha repertoires from active tuberculosis had smaller mean NN-distances to GMM-specific TCRs, which suggests that these TCRs underwent clonal expansion. Clinical samples were chosen by availability of cryopreserved specimens, and active tuberculosis cases were adults while controls were adolescents. Using GEM motif frequencies, a classifier achieved over 65% accuracy, whereas a classifier built on the diverse GMM-specific repertoire got to under 90% accuracy (AUROC more than 0.85).

The sample comprised PBMCs. The receptor was derived from a donor aged 5-35 years with latent tuberculosis or without tuberculosis infection. Some clones in this sample may be carry-over from other donors' samples. This chain is built from TRBV25-1 and TRBJ1-2; 8 central nucleotides agree with TRBD1. The DNA reads TGTGCCAGCAGTGGGACAGGGACTAACTATGGCTACACCTTC. Its coded protein is CASSGTGTNYGYTF.